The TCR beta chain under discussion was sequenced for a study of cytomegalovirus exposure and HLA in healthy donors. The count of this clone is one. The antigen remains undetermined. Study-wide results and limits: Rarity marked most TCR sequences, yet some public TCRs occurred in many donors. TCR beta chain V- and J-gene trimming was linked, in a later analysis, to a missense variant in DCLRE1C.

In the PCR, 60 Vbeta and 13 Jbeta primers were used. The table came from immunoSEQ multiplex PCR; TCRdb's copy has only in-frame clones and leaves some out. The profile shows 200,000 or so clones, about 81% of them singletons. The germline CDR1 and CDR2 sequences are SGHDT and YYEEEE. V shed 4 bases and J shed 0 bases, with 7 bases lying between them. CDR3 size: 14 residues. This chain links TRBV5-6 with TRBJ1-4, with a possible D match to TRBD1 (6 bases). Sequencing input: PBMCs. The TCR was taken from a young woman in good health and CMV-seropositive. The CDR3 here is CASSHRATNEKLFF. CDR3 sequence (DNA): TGTGCCAGCAGCCACAGGGCAACTAATGAAAAACTGTTTTTT.